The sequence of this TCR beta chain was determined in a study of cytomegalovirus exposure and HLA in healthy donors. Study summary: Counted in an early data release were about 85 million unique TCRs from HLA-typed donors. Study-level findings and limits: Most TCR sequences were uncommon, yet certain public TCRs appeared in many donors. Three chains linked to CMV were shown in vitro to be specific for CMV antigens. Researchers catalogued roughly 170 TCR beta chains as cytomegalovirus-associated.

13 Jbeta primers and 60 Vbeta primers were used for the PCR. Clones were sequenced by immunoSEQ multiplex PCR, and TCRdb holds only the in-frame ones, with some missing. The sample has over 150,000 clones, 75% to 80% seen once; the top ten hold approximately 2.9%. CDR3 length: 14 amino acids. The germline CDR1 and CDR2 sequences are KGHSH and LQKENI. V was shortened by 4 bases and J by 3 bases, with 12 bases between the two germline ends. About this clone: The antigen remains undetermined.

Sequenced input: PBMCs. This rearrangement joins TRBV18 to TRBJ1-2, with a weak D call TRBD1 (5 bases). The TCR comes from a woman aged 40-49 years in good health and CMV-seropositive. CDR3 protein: CASSRAAGDYGYTF. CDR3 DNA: TGTGCCAGCTCACGGGCGGCGGGGGACTATGGCTACACCTTC.